The 20 T cell receptor beta chains below all came from one sample that was sequenced in a study of cytomegalovirus exposure and HLA in healthy donors. Primers for the PCR totalled 60 Vbeta and 13 Jbeta. Sequenced by immunoSEQ multiplex PCR; TCRdb stores in-frame clones only, minus some. This table holds more than 85,000 clones, around four fifths found once. Sequenced input: PBMCs. Source of these receptors: a woman aged 60-70 years in good health and CMV-seropositive.

The chain has TRBV7-6 and TRBJ1-2; D is unresolved. The germline gives CDR1 SGHVS, CDR2 FNYEAQ. V was clipped by 1 base and J by 4 bases, with 13 bases between them. The CDR3 totals 15 residues. Here the CDR3 reads CASSLVAGQAYGYTF. DNA for the CDR3: TGTGCCAGCAGCTTAGTGGCTGGGCAGGCCTATGGCTACACCTTC.

The chain couples TRBV28 to TRBJ2-7; D possibly corresponds to TRBD1 (6 bases). This CDR3 region has 14 residues. CDR1 MDHEN and CDR2 SYDVKM come from the germline V gene. V was cut by 6 bases and J by 4 bases, with 16 bases left in between. In DNA, the CDR3 is TGTGCCAGCAGAAATGTGGACAGCCGGTACGAGCAGTACTTC. Translating gives CASRNVDSRYEQYF.

The rearrangement joins TRBV12-5 to TRBJ2-7; a possible D gene is TRBD2 (6 bases). This CDR3 has 16 amino acids. Looked up from germline, CDR1 is LGHNT and CDR2 is FRNRAP. Trimming stripped 3 bases from V and 6 bases from J, with 21 bases between. Here the CDR3 reads CASGFPGGPGRIEQYF. Written as DNA, the CDR3 is TGTGCTAGTGGTTTCCCAGGAGGTCCGGGGAGGATCGAGCAGTACTTC.

The genes are TRBV10-3 and TRBJ1-1; the D is unclear. Germline CDR1 ENHRY, CDR2 SYGVKD. Trimming took 6 bases from V and 2 from J, leaving 13 bases between them. The CDR3 spans 14 residues. Here the CDR3 reads CAIRNTELNTEAFF. The CDR3 DNA is TGTGCCATCAGAAATACAGAGCTTAACACTGAAGCTTTCTTT.

The rearrangement uses TRBV7-8 and TRBJ1-4, with D uncertain. CDR3 length equals 14 residues. Trimming removed 2 bases at V and 4 bases at J, with 8 bases between. The germline gives CDR1 SGHVS, CDR2 FQNEAQ. For the CDR3, the DNA is TGTGCCAGCAGCTTACGGTCAAATAATGAAAAACTGTTTTTT. Its protein is CASSLRSNNEKLFF. Based on the CDR3 plus reference TRBV7-8 and TRBJ1-4, the full variable domain is GAGVSQSPRYKVAKRGQDVALRCDPISGHVSLFWYQQALGQGPEFLTYFQNEAQLDKSGLPSDRFFAERPEGSVSTLKIQRTQQEDSAVYLCASSLRSNNEKLFFGSGTQLSVL.

The chain is built from TRBV19 and TRBJ1-3; D is undetermined. V was shortened by 5 bases and J by 0 bases, with 8 bases between the two germline ends. CDR1 is LNHDA, CDR2 SQIVND, per germline (reference sequence). This CDR3 spans 14 amino acids. The CDR3: CASSPGSSGNTIYF. For the CDR3, the DNA is TGTGCCAGTAGTCCGGGAAGCTCTGGAAACACCATATATTTT.

The chain couples TRBV7-2 to TRBJ2-1; a possible D gene is TRBD2 (5 bases). Germline-derived CDR1 and CDR2 are SGHTA and FQGNSA. This CDR3 has 16 amino acids. V was shortened by 4 bases and J by 7 bases, with 20 bases between the two germline ends. The CDR3 coding sequence is TGTGCCAGCAGCTCCCTTTGGGAGTATATAGGGAATGAGCAGTTCTTC. Translation: CASSSLWEYIGNEQFF. Combining the CDR3 with reference TRBV7-2 and TRBJ2-1 gives the whole variable domain GAGVSQSPSNKVTEKGKDVELRCDPISGHTALYWYRQSLGQGLEFLIYFQGNSAPDKSGLPSDRFSAERTGGSVSTLTIQRTQQEDSAVYLCASSSLWEYIGNEQFFGPGTRLTVL.

This clone showed up just once. The CDR3 nucleotides are TGTGCCAGCAGCTCCGCTGCTAGCGGTGGAGAGACCCAGTACTTC. It codes for CASSSAASGGETQYF. The chain has TRBV13 and TRBJ2-5; 7 positions agree with TRBD2. After removal of 4 bases from V and 4 bases from J, the junction contained 9 bases not matched to a gene. This CDR3 comprises 15 residues. Germline V lookup: CDR1 PRHDT, CDR2 FYEKMQ (reference sequence).

V is TRBV9 and J is TRBJ2-7, with D possibly TRBD2 on 7 matching bases. The CDR3 has 14 amino acids. V lost 4 bases and J 3 bases, leaving 14 bases between the germline ends. Germline V gene sequence: CDR1 SGDLS, CDR2 YYNGEE. The DNA of the CDR3 is TGTGCCAGCAGCCCCAGGGGCGGGAGCTACGAGCAGTACTTC. It is translated as CASSPRGGSYEQYF.

This rearrangement joins TRBV7-9 to TRBJ2-3, with 7 bases that match TRBD1. V was clipped by 4 bases and J by 14 bases; unmatched bases: 9. The germline CDR1 and CDR2 sequences are SEHNR and FQNEAQ (reference sequence). The CDR3 has 12 residues. Written as DNA, the CDR3 is TGTGCCAGCAGCTCTTTAGGGGGCCCTCTGTATTTT. As protein: CASSSLGGPLYF. Drawing the rest from reference TRBV7-9 and TRBJ2-3, the complete variable domain is DTGVSQNPRHKITKRGQNVTFRCDPISEHNRLYWYRQTLGQGPEFLTYFQNEAQLEKSRLLSDRFSAERPKGSFSTLEIQRTEQGDSAMYLCASSSLGGPLYFGPGTRLTVL.

The chain combines TRBV28 with TRBJ2-7; maybe TRBD1 (6 bases). V gave up 1 base and J gave up 2 bases, with 12 bases separating them. Germline CDR1 reads MDHEN; CDR2 reads SYDVKM. CDR3 length equals 15 residues. CDR3 amino acids: CASSLFPTGPYEQYF. The CDR3, as DNA: TGTGCCAGCAGTTTATTCCCGACAGGTCCCTACGAGCAGTACTTC.

The chain combines TRBV2 with TRBJ1-2; D unclear. The CDR3 contains 15 residues. With 3 bases removed from V and 6 bases from J, the gap between germline ends came to 17 bases. Germline assignment: CDR1 SNHLY and CDR2 FYNNEI. CDR3 nucleotides: TGTGCCAGCAGTGACGCCCATATATTAGCAGATGGCTACACCTTC. Residues: CASSDAHILADGYTF.

The V gene is TRBV2, the J gene TRBJ1-1; D remains unclear. Germline CDR1 and CDR2: SNHLY and FYNNEI. The CDR3 covers 14 residues. Trimming took off 4 bases at V and 2 bases at J, with 11 bases between the two ends. The CDR3 protein is CASSVRPGNTEAFF. DNA of the CDR3: TGTGCCAGCAGTGTTCGTCCAGGTAACACTGAAGCTTTCTTT.

V and J are TRBV5-1 and TRBJ2-3; 11 nucleotides align to TRBD2. Germline CDR1 and CDR2: SGHRS and YFSETQ. CDR3 length: 16 amino acids. V lost 4 bases, J lost 2 bases, and 6 bases stayed unmatched. CDR3 DNA sequence: TGCGCCAGCAGCGGTCGACTAGCGGGGACCACAGATACGCAGTATTTT. The encoded protein is CASSGRLAGTTDTQYF.

V is TRBV4-1 and J is TRBJ2-3; D not certain. Germline CDR1 MGHRA, CDR2 YSYEKL. With 2 bases removed from V and 0 bases from J, the gap between germline ends came to 12 bases. The CDR3 consists of 16 residues. The CDR3 spells CASSQPFVDSTDTQYF. The CDR3 DNA follows: TGCGCCAGCAGCCAACCCTTCGTAGATAGCACAGATACGCAGTATTTT.

The chain is built from TRBV5-4 and TRBJ2-7, with TRBD2 matching over 9 bases. CDR1 SGHNT and CDR2 YYREEE come from the germline V gene (reference sequence). There are 16 residues in the CDR3. V lost 0 bases to trimming and J lost 2 bases; unmatched junction nucleotides: 6. In DNA, the CDR3 is TGTGCCAGCAGCTTGGTAGCGGGAGACTATACCTACGAGCAGTACTTC. Residues: CASSLVAGDYTYEQYF.

The chain has TRBV28 and TRBJ2-4; 11 bases match TRBD2. Germline V gene data show CDR1 as MDHEN and CDR2 as SYDVKM. J was trimmed by 0 bases and V by 2 bases; bases with no gene match: 3. The CDR3 length is 17 residues. The CDR3 DNA sequence: TGTGCCAGCAGTTTACTAGCGGGAGGACTAGCCAAAAACATTCAGTACTTC. Its protein product is CASSLLAGGLAKNIQYF.

CDR3 region: CAWSRDTYEQYF. CDR3 DNA sequence: TGTGCCTGGAGTCGGGACACCTACGAGCAGTACTTC. The chain couples TRBV30 to TRBJ2-7, with a tentative D call TRBD1 (6 bases). V was pared by 2 bases and J by 2 bases, with 7 bases between. The CDR3 has 12 residues. The germline CDR1 and CDR2 sequences are GTSNPN and SVGIG (reference sequence).

Worth noting for this clone: Compared with germline, one end of the junction differs, possibly owing to a read error. V is TRBV25-1 and J is TRBJ2-1, with TRBD2 identical over 14 bases. Germline CDR1 MGHDK, CDR2 SYGVNS. The CDR3 contains 17 residues. The CDR3 here is CASSGYLGLAGGNERFF. In DNA form, the CDR3 reads TGTGCCAGCAGTGGGTACCTTGGACTAGCGGGAGGTAATGAGCGGTTCTTC.

CDR3 residues: CASSDWQNSNQPQHF. The CDR3 DNA is TGTGCCAGCAGTGATTGGCAGAATAGCAATCAGCCCCAGCATTTT. This rearrangement joins TRBV2 to TRBJ1-5; no reliable D call. Germline CDR1 SNHLY, CDR2 FYNNEI. V gave up 3 bases and J gave up 0 bases, with 9 bases separating them. CDR3 length: 15 residues.